A single sample gave rise to the 30 T cell receptor beta chains below, sequenced in a study of cytomegalovirus exposure and HLA in healthy donors. PCR employed 60 Vbeta and 13 Jbeta primers. Assay: immunoSEQ multiplex PCR; the TCRdb copy retains only in-frame clones and omits some. The sample lists 120,000 to 150,000 clones; more than 60% were seen once. The sample comprised PBMCs. These receptors all come from a male donor in good health and CMV-seronegative.

This chain joins TRBV7-9 and TRBJ1-5, with 9 nucleotides matching TRBD1. The CDR3 extends over 18 amino acids. Germline V gene lookup returns CDR1 SEHNR and CDR2 FQNEAQ (reference sequence). The junction had 11 bases not matched to a gene; V was cut back by 5 bases and J by 0 bases. The DNA of the CDR3 is TGTGCCAGCAGCCCTTTGACGGGACAGGGCAATAGCAATCAGCCCCAGCATTTT. Translation gives CASSPLTGQGNSNQPQHF.

V and J are TRBV29-1 and TRBJ2-1; 7 nucleotides agree with TRBD2. The trim removed 1 base at V and 6 bases at J, leaving 12 bases unmatched. Germline assignment: CDR1 SQVTM and CDR2 ANQGSEA. The CDR3 is 16 amino acids. The CDR3 spells CSVEVSSGWSLNEQFF. In DNA, the CDR3 is TGCAGCGTTGAAGTCTCTAGCGGATGGAGCCTCAATGAGCAGTTCTTC.

This chain links TRBV5-1 with TRBJ1-1, with D possibly being TRBD1 (6 bases). This CDR3 contains 13 residues. The germline V gene encodes CDR1 SGHRS and CDR2 YFSETQ. The germline V and J ends were trimmed by 4 bases and 4 bases, with 11 bases remaining between them. The CDR3 DNA sequence: TGCGCCAGCAGCGAGACAGGCCTCACTGAAGCTTTCTTT. Translation: CASSETGLTEAFF.

Worth noting for this clone: Mismatch with germline at one junction end may stem from a read error. The V call is TRBV18, the J call TRBJ1-5; TRBD1 might be the D (5 bases). Germline values: CDR1 KGHSH, CDR2 LQKENI. CDR3 length: 13 residues. The CDR3 loop reads CASSPGQDQPRHF. For the CDR3, the DNA is TGTGCCAGCTCACCAGGACAAGATCAGCCCCGGCATTTT.

CDR3 sequence: CASRPLHQGVGAYGYTF. CDR3 in DNA: TGTGCCAGCAGGCCCCTACATCAGGGGGTGGGCGCTTATGGCTACACCTTC. V is TRBV6-4 and J is TRBJ1-2; 7 positions match TRBD1. This CDR3 is 17 amino acids long. The germline CDR1 and CDR2 sequences are MRHNA and SNTAGT. J gave up 5 bases and V 6 bases, and 18 bases lay outside the gene matches.

This clone came up a few times. This chain connects TRBV18 to TRBJ1-5; D gene ambiguous. Germline lookup yields CDR1 KGHSH and CDR2 LQKENI. V was clipped by 2 bases and J by 0 bases, with 11 bases between them. The CDR3 sequence is 16 residues long. The CDR3 spells CASSPETPYSNQPQHF. The CDR3 coding sequence is TGTGCCAGCTCACCAGAGACACCTTATAGCAATCAGCCCCAGCATTTT.

This chain joins TRBV18 and TRBJ2-7; the D gene is possibly TRBD2 (6 bases). Trimming shortened V by 4 bases and J by 4 bases, and 14 bases separated the two germline ends. Germline V CDR1 and CDR2: KGHSH, LQKENI. This CDR3 spans 14 amino acids. This CDR3 is CASSREGGSYEQYF. In DNA, the CDR3 is TGTGCCAGCTCACGGGAAGGAGGGTCGTACGAGCAGTACTTC.

The gene calls are TRBV18 and TRBJ2-1, with TRBD2 identical over 9 bases. The junction had 6 bases not matched to a gene; V was cut back by 1 base and J by 8 bases. This CDR3 contains 15 residues. CDR1 and CDR2 (germline): KGHSH, LQKENI. The CDR3 bases are TGTGCCAGCTCACCACTATTACTAGCGGGTGATGAGCAGTTCTTC. The encoded protein is CASSPLLLAGDEQFF. Full variable domain (outside the CDR3, taken from reference TRBV18 and TRBJ2-1): NAGVMQNPRHLVRRRGQEARLRCSPMKGHSHVYWYRQLPEEGLKFMVYLQKENIIDESGMPKERFSAEFPKEGPSILRIQQVVRGDSAAYFCASSPLLLAGDEQFFGPGTRLTVL.

The chain recombines TRBV10-3 with TRBJ2-7, with 8 positions matching TRBD2. The ends lost 11 bases at V and 5 bases at J; junction bases unmatched: 11. The length of the CDR3 is 13 residues. Germline CDR1 and CDR2: ENHRY and SYGVKD. The CDR3 DNA is TGTGCCTCACAGCGGGAGACGGCGAACGAGCAGTACTTC. Translated: CASQRETANEQYF.

This clone was seen only a few times. This sequence joins TRBV7-2 and TRBJ1-6; D is possibly TRBD1 (6 bases). Trimming cost V 5 bases and J 8 bases, with 19 bases left between them. CDR1 and CDR2 from the germline V gene are SGHTA and FQGNSA. CDR3 size: 16 residues. CDR3 DNA: TGTGCCAGCAGCCGACGGAGACAGGACATGGATTCACCCCTCCACTTT. Translating it yields CASSRRRQDMDSPLHF.

The V gene is TRBV9, the J gene TRBJ1-1; no clear D. Trimming cost V 0 bases and J 0 bases, with 15 bases left between them. The CDR3 is 17 amino acids. CDR1 SGDLS and CDR2 YYNGEE come from the germline V gene. In DNA, the CDR3 is TGTGCCAGCAGCGTAGTTGCTGCTCGCGGCATGAACACTGAAGCTTTCTTT. Its protein is CASSVVAARGMNTEAFF.

The V call is TRBV14, the J call TRBJ1-2; D call uncertain. The CDR3 runs 17 residues. The germline gives CDR1 SGHDN, CDR2 FVKESK. Deletions cut 2 bases from V and 4 bases from J, with 20 bases between. CDR3 sequence reads: CASSQSSAGWHGYGYTF. Written as DNA, the CDR3 is TGTGCCAGCAGCCAAAGTTCGGCGGGGTGGCATGGCTATGGCTACACCTTC. The variable domain in full, completed from reference TRBV14 and TRBJ1-2, reads EAGVTQFPSHSVIEKGQTVTLRCDPISGHDNLYWYRRVMGKEIKFLLHFVKESKQDESGMPNNRFLAERTGGTYSTLKVQPAELEDSGVYFCASSQSSAGWHGYGYTFGSGTRLTVV.

The chain employs TRBV6-6 and TRBJ2-7, with D perhaps TRBD1 (5 bases). The CDR3 is 14 amino acids. The ends were cut back, 3 bases at V and 10 bases at J, with 19 bases in the middle. CDR1 MNHNY and CDR2 SVGAGI come from the germline V gene (reference sequence). The CDR3 loop reads CASSYARDSPLQYF. CDR3 DNA: TGTGCCAGCAGTTATGCACGCGACAGTCCATTACAGTACTTC.

The chain has TRBV19 and TRBJ1-1; D perhaps matches TRBD1 (5 bases). CDR1 and CDR2 (germline): LNHDA, SQIVND (reference sequence). Trimming removed 3 bases from V and 6 bases from J, with 11 bases in between. The CDR3 contains 13 residues. The CDR3 region has the DNA TGTGCCAGTAGTATTGTAGGGGAACCTGAAGCTTTCTTT. Translated: CASSIVGEPEAFF.

The chain recombines TRBV18 with TRBJ1-5; D uncertain. V was clipped by 2 bases and J by 6 bases, with 11 bases between them. The CDR3 covers 14 residues. Germline-derived CDR1 and CDR2 are KGHSH and LQKENI. The CDR3 loop is CASSPGGSGQPQHF. CDR3 bases: TGTGCCAGCTCACCAGGAGGCTCTGGTCAGCCCCAGCATTTT. The full variable domain, in which reference TRBV18 and TRBJ1-5 provide the parts outside the CDR3, is NAGVMQNPRHLVRRRGQEARLRCSPMKGHSHVYWYRQLPEEGLKFMVYLQKENIIDESGMPKERFSAEFPKEGPSILRIQQVVRGDSAAYFCASSPGGSGQPQHFGDGTRLSIL.

The chain has TRBV5-1 and TRBJ2-3, with TRBD1 identical over 9 bases. Germline V CDR1 and CDR2: SGHRS, YFSETQ. V lost 1 base and J lost 6; bases outside the gene matches: 15. This CDR3 is 18 amino acids long. CDR3 sequence (DNA): TGCGCCAGCAGCTTGAAGCTAATACAGGGGGCATTGGCGGATACGCAGTATTTT. Its translation: CASSLKLIQGALADTQYF. The full variable domain, with the rest looked up from reference TRBV5-1 and TRBJ2-3, is KAGVTQTPRYLIKTRGQQVTLSCSPISGHRSVSWYQQTPGQGLQFLFEYFSETQRNKGNFPGRFSGRQFSNSRSEMNVSTLELGDSALYLCASSLKLIQGALADTQYFGPGTRLTVL.

V gene TRBV27 combines with J gene TRBJ2-7; 7 bases line up with TRBD1. CDR1 and CDR2 from the germline V gene are MNHEY and SMNVEV (reference sequence). This CDR3 is 15 amino acids long. J was trimmed by 3 bases and V by 2 bases; bases with no gene match: 7. The CDR3 nucleotides are TGTGCCAGCAGTTTAATTAAGGGGGCCCTCTACGAGCAGTACTTC. Translated: CASSLIKGALYEQYF.

This sequence joins TRBV29-1 and TRBJ2-7, with TRBD1 matching 8 bases. The V gene end was trimmed by 5 bases and the J gene end by 2 bases; junction bases not matched to a gene: 5. The CDR3 is 13 residues long. Germline values: CDR1 SQVTM, CDR2 ANQGSEA. CDR3 in amino acids: CSVRQGATYEQYF. Here the CDR3 DNA reads TGCAGCGTTCGGCAGGGGGCTACCTACGAGCAGTACTTC.

V usage is TRBV29-1 and J usage is TRBJ2-7; D gene uncertain. Germline V gives CDR1 SQVTM, CDR2 ANQGSEA. This CDR3 has 11 amino acids. With 5 bases removed from V and 0 bases from J, the gap between germline ends came to 5 bases. The CDR3 nucleotides are TGCAGCGTTCATTTCTCCTACGAGCAGTACTTC. Protein sequence: CSVHFSYEQYF.

This clone showed up just once. V and J are TRBV9 and TRBJ2-2; D might be TRBD2 (6 bases). This CDR3 has 15 amino acids. Germline CDR1 reads SGDLS; CDR2 reads YYNGEE. Trimming left V 1 base short and J 3 bases short, with 10 bases between. CDR3: CASSVRGYDTGELFF. DNA of the CDR3: TGTGCCAGCAGCGTACGGGGGTACGACACCGGGGAGCTGTTTTTT.

This clone was recorded a few times. This rearrangement joins TRBV5-1 to TRBJ2-1; the match to TRBD2 covers 9 bases. The length of the CDR3 is 19 residues. V lost 0 bases to trimming and J lost 6 bases; unmatched junction nucleotides: 16. Germline V CDR1 and CDR2: SGHRS, YFSETQ. The CDR3 sequence: CASSLVGGGGREVSNEQFF. In DNA, the CDR3 is TGCGCCAGCAGCTTGGTTGGCGGGGGGGGTAGGGAAGTAAGCAATGAGCAGTTCTTC.

In the case of this clone: A read error may produce the germline difference seen at one junction end. The rearrangement uses TRBV6-6 and TRBJ1-2; TRBD1 agrees at 11 bases. CDR3 length: 13 residues. The germline CDR1 and CDR2 sequences are MNHNY and SVGAGI (reference sequence). CDR3 bases: TGTGCCCACCGGACAGGGGGCACCTATGGCTACCCCTTC. This translates into CAHRTGGTYGYPF.

The chain joins TRBV5-4 to TRBJ2-7, with 7 bases aligning to TRBD1. The CDR3 runs to 13 residues. The V gene end was trimmed by 4 bases and the J gene end by 4 bases; junction bases not matched to a gene: 5. CDR1 and CDR2 (germline): SGHNT, YYREEE (reference sequence). The CDR3 nucleotides read TGTGCCAGCAGCCCAAGGGGGCGGTACGAGCAGTACTTC. This translates into CASSPRGRYEQYF.

Here the CDR3 reads CATSVEEGLSNQPQHF. DNA of the CDR3: TGTGCCACCAGCGTCGAGGAGGGGCTAAGCAATCAGCCCCAGCATTTT. This chain uses TRBV15 with TRBJ1-5, with D possibly being TRBD1 (5 bases). CDR1 is LNHNV and CDR2 is YYDKDF in the germline V gene (reference sequence). V lost 5 bases and J 1 base, leaving 15 bases between the germline ends. This CDR3 is built from 16 residues.

The V gene is TRBV14, the J gene TRBJ2-1; the match to TRBD1 covers 7 bases. The germline V gene has CDR1 SGHDN and CDR2 FVKESK. V was clipped by 4 bases and J by 1 base; unmatched bases: 16. This CDR3 region has 19 residues. This CDR3 is CASSPERPETGQSYNEQFF. The CDR3 DNA reads TGTGCCAGCAGCCCAGAACGACCGGAGACAGGGCAATCCTACAATGAGCAGTTCTTC.

This chain joins TRBV30 and TRBJ1-1; D not certain. There are 12 residues in the CDR3. With 0 bases removed from V and 6 bases from J, the gap between germline ends came to 8 bases. Per germline, CDR1 GTSNPN and CDR2 SVGIG (reference sequence). For the CDR3, the DNA is TGTGCCTGGAGTGTATTCGGGGCTGAAGCTTTCTTT. It codes for CAWSVFGAEAFF.

The genes are TRBV7-9 and TRBJ1-2, with TRBD1 identical over 9 bases. This CDR3 is built from 13 residues. Trimming removed 3 bases from V and 8 bases from J; junction bases left unmatched: 4. CDR1 is SEHNR and CDR2 is FQNEAQ in the germline V gene (reference sequence). CDR3 residues: CASSFTGGGGYTF. The CDR3 bases are TGTGCCAGCAGCTTCACAGGGGGCGGCGGCTACACCTTC.

Remarks on this clone: One end of the junction varies from germline; a read error may be responsible. The genes are TRBV7-9 and TRBJ1-6; 8 nucleotides align to TRBD1. CDR3 size: 14 residues. CDR1 SEHNR and CDR2 FQNEAQ come from the germline V gene (reference sequence). The CDR3 bases are TGTTCCAGCAGCCTGGACAGGGATGATTCACCCCTCCACTTT. It specifies CSSSLDRDDSPLHF.

The chain recombines TRBV6-6 with TRBJ1-2; D remains ambiguous. Germline-derived CDR1 and CDR2 are MNHNY and SVGAGI (reference sequence). This CDR3 region has 14 residues. Trimming removed 4 bases at V and 1 base at J, with 10 bases between. Here the CDR3 reads CASSSPGVNYGYTF. CDR3 nucleotides: TGTGCCAGCAGTTCCCCGGGAGTTAACTATGGCTACACCTTC.

The chain recombines TRBV7-2 with TRBJ2-3; weak D call: TRBD1 (5 bases). V was pared by 5 bases and J by 4 bases, with 13 bases between. The germline V gene encodes CDR1 SGHTA and CDR2 FQGNSA. This CDR3 contains 14 residues. The CDR3 region is CASSTGTLADTQYF. As DNA, the CDR3 is TGTGCCAGCAGCACAGGTACGCTAGCAGATACGCAGTATTTT.